This T cell receptor beta chain derives from a study of T cells after yellow fever vaccination. Study at large: Sorting on CD3, CD45RA, CCR7 and CD95 yielded EM, EMRA, CM and Tscm memory subsets. Study conclusions and caveats: In post-booster samples, most primary-vaccination clones reappeared (approximately 95% CD4, around 87% CD8). By day 5 rather than day 15, the secondary response had peaked, though it was weaker.

This clonotype was seen repeatedly, ten times or more. Germline V gene data show CDR1 as SGHVS and CDR2 as FNYEAQ. V gave up 4 bases and J gave up 2 bases; unmatched junction bases: 11. The CDR3 is 17 residues long. A process of 5'RACE template switching, which added a universal primer site and UMIs, was used to make TCR cDNA. MiXCR, run by TCRdb on the 5' RACE reads, gives a single entry per CDR3 protein. The sample contains 10,000 to 15,000 distinct CDR3 sequences, roughly 6.1% of which appear only once. The sample in question was PBMCs, either bulk or a sorted T-cell subset (CD4+, CD8+, memory, or dextramer-sorted; not recorded which), obtained on the day of the yellow fever booster vaccination. This receptor was taken from a man aged 25-45 years who received the YFV17D yellow fever vaccine. The chain is built from TRBV7-6 and TRBJ2-3; 8 bases are shared with TRBD1. The CDR3 nucleotides read TGTGCCAGCAGCTCGACCGGGACAGGCGATTACACAGATACGCAGTATTTT. This sequence encodes CASSSTGTGDYTDTQYF.